This T cell receptor beta chain was sequenced in a study of a mutant IDH1 vaccine in newly diagnosed glioma. Study background: The first vaccination came 4-6 weeks after radiotherapy alone, or with temozolomide cycles. Treatment recipients were 62.5% male and around 40% female, and their mean age was around 40 years.

Notes on this clone: Its antigen is still unknown.

The CDR3 is 15 residues long. Trimming stripped 6 bases from V and 4 bases from J, with 17 bases between. Germline V gene data show CDR1 as SGHRS and CDR2 as YFSETQ. Measured with immunoSEQ multiplex PCR; TCRdb has only the in-frame clones, and not every one. The data show tens of thousands of clones, with about four fifths seen just once and approximately 15% held by the top ten. The sample's time point: week 35, safety follow-up. Topical imiquimod accompanied each vaccine dose, which consisted of 300 ug of mutant IDH1 20-mer peptide. Patients were given eight vaccinations, scheduled in weeks 1, 3, 5, 7, 11, 15, 19 and 23. The study enrolled donors with new WHO grade 3 or 4 IDH1-mutant, ATRX-lost astrocytomas.

The source was PBMCs, collected from a glioma patient whose treatment included an IDH1 peptide vaccine. This chain uses TRBV5-1 with TRBJ2-1, with D maybe TRBD2 (6 bases). This receptor was identified in a man between 25 and 39 years old with glioma. The CDR3 loop reads CASTSGASAYNEQFF. The CDR3 bases are TGCGCCAGCACCTCCGGGGCTAGCGCATACAATGAGCAGTTCTTC.